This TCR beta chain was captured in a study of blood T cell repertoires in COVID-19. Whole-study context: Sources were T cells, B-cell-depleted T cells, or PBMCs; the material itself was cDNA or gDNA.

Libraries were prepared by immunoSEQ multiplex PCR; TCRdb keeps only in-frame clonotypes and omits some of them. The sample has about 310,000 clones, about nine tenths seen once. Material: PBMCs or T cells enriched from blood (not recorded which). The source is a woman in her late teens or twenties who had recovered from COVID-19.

This CDR3 is CASSKAGDTQYF. For the CDR3, the DNA is TGCGCCAGCAGCAAAGCGGGGGATACGCAGTATTTT. The V and J genes are TRBV4-3 and TRBJ2-3; 7 bases agree with TRBD2. The germline V gene encodes CDR1 LGHNA and CDR2 YSLEER. With 5 bases clipped from V and 6 bases from J, the junction kept 2 bases outside the gene matches. The CDR3 runs 12 residues.